The entry below gives a single TCR beta chain sequence along with its context. Its antigen is as yet unknown. This record comes from a study of shared clonotypes between healthy human individuals. Study conclusions and caveats: Since donors were few, the genetic and exposure-history diversity represented was limited.

Using ten immunoSEQ deep assay plates, investigators sequenced unsorted PBMC DNA. The assay was immunoSEQ multiplex PCR, and TCRdb's table has in-frame clones only and misses some. This sample has 450,000 to 500,000 clones, with 78% found just once. All of the donors resided in Nashville, Tennessee, and each was a Caucasian adult. This CDR3 is built from 14 residues. V was pared by 3 bases and J by 2 bases, with 11 bases between. Germline V lookup: CDR1 SGHVS, CDR2 FQNEAQ. Sequencing input: PBMCs. V is TRBV7-8 and J is TRBJ2-7, with a possible D match to TRBD2 (5 bases). This clonotype was sampled from a woman between 40 and 55 years old in good health. Some clones in this sample may be carry-over from other donors' samples. The CDR3 loop reads CASSFSSGAYEQYF. The CDR3 DNA reads TGTGCCAGCAGCTTTTCATCCGGGGCCTACGAGCAGTACTTC.